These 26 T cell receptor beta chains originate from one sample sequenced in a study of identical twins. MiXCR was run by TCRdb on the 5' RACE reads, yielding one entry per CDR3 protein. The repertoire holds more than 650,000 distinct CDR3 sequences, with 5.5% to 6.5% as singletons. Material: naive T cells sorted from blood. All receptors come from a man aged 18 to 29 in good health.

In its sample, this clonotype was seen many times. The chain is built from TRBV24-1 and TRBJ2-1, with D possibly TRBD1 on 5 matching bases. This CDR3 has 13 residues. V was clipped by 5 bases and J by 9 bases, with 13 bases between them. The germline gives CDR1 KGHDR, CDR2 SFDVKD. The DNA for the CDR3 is TGTGCCACCAGTGCAGGGTTGGGCGGTGAGCAGTTCTTC. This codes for CATSAGLGGEQFF.

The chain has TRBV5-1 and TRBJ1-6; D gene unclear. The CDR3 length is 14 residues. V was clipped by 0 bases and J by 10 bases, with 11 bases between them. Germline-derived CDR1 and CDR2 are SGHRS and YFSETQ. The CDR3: CASSLGKTGSPLHF. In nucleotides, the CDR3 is TGCGCCAGCAGCTTGGGCAAAACGGGGTCACCCCTCCACTTT.

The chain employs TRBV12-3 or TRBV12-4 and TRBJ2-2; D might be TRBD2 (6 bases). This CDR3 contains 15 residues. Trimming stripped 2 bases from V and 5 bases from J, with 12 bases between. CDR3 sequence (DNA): TGTGCCAGCAGTTTATCCGGGAGTTGGACCGGGGAGCTGTTTTTT. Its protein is CASSLSGSWTGELFF.

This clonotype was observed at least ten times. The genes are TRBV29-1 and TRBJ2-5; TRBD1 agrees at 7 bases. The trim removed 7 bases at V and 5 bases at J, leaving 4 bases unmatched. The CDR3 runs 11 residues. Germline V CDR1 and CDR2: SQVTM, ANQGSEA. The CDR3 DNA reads TGCAGCGGAGGGGGCGCGGAGACCCAGTACTTC. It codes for CSGGGAETQYF.

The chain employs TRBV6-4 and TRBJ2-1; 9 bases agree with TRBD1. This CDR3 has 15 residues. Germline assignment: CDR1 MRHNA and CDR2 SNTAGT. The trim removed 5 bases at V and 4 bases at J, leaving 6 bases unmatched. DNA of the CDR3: TGTGCCAGCAGTAACGACAGGGGGGCATACAATGAGCAGTTCTTC. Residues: CASSNDRGAYNEQFF.

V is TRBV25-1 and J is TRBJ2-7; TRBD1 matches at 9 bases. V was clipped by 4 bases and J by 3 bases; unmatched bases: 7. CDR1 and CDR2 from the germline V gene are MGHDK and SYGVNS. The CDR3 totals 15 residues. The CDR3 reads CASSASRDRDYEQYF. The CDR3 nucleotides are TGTGCCAGCAGTGCGTCCCGGGACAGGGACTACGAGCAGTACTTC.

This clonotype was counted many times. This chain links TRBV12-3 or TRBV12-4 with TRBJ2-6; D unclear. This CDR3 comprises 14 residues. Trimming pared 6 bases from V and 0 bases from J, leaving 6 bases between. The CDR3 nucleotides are TGTGCCAGCAGACTCGCCTCTGGGGCCAACGTCCTGACTTTC. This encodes CASRLASGANVLTF.

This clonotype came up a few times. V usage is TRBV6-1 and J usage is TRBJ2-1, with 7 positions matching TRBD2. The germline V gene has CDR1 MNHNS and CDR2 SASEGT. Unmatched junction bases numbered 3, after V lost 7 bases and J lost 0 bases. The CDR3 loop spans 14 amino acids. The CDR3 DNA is TGTGCCAGCACGGCGGGAGCCTCCTACAATGAGCAGTTCTTC. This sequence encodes CASTAGASYNEQFF.

In DNA form, the CDR3 reads TGCAGTGCTAGAGATCCCCTTGCAGCGGGAGCCCCTGAGCAGTTCTTC. Its translation: CSARDPLAAGAPEQFF. The chain couples TRBV20-1 to TRBJ2-1, with 8 bases aligning to TRBD2. CDR3 length: 16 residues. V gave up 0 bases and J gave up 9 bases; unmatched junction bases: 13. Germline CDR1 DFQATT, CDR2 SNEGSKA (reference sequence).

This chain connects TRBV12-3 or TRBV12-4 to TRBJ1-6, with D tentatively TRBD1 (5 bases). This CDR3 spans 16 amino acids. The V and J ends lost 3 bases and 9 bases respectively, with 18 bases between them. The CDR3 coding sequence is TGTGCCAGCAGTTTGGACCTCGGAGGGGTGGGTTCACCCCTCCACTTT. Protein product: CASSLDLGGVGSPLHF.

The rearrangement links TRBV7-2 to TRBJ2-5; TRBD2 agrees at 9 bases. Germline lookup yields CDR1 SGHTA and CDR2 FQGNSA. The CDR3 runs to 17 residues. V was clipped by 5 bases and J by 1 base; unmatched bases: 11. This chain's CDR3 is CASSHPTSGRTQETQYF. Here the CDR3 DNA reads TGTGCCAGCAGCCACCCGACTAGCGGAAGGACCCAAGAGACCCAGTACTTC.

CDR3 sequence reads: CASSLGGQGHTEAFF. CDR3 coding DNA: TGTGCCAGCAGCTTAGGTGGACAGGGGCACACTGAAGCTTTCTTT. The chain combines TRBV7-9 with TRBJ1-1; 9 nucleotides agree with TRBD1. J gave up 3 bases and V 1 base, and 3 bases lay outside the gene matches. Germline V gives CDR1 SEHNR, CDR2 FQNEAQ (reference sequence). CDR3 size: 15 residues.

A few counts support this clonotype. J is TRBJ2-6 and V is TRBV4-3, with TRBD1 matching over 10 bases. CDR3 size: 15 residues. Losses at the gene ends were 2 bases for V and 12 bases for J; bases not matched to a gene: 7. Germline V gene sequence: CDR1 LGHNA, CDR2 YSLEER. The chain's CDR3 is CASSQTGTGVSVLTF. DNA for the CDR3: TGCGCCAGCAGCCAAACGGGGACAGGGGTTAGCGTCCTGACTTTC.

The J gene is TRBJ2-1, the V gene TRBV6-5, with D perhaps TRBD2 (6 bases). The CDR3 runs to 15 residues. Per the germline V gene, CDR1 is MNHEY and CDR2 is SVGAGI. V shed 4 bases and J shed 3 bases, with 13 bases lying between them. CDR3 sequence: CASSSGTPYYNEQFF. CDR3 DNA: TGTGCCAGCAGTTCCGGGACTCCTTACTACAATGAGCAGTTCTTC.

The CDR3 DNA sequence: TGTGCCAGCAGCTTAACCCGGGTGGACGAGCAGTACGTC. It codes for CASSLTRVDEQYV. The chain employs TRBV11-2 and TRBJ2-7; no clear D. CDR1 is SGHAT, CDR2 FQNNGV, per germline. The CDR3 contains 13 residues. The ends were cut back, 2 bases at V and 5 bases at J, with 10 bases in the middle.

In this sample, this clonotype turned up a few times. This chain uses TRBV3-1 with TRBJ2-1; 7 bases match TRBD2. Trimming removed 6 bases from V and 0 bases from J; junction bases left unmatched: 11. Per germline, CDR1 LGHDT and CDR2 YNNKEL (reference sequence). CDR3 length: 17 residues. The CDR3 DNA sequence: TGTGCCAGCAGTCCGACGACTAGCCCCATCTCCTACAATGAGCAGTTCTTC. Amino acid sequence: CASSPTTSPISYNEQFF.

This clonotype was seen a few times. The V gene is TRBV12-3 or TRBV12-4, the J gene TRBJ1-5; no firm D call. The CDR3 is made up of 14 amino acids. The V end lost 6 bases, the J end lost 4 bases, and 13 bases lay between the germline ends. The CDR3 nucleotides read TGTGCCAGCAGACTTACACCCGAGAATCAGCCCCAGCATTTT. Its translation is CASRLTPENQPQHF.

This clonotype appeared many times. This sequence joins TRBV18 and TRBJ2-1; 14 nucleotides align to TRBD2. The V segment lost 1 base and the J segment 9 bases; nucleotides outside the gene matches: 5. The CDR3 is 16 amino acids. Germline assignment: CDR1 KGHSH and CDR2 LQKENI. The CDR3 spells CASSPLGLAGAGEQFF. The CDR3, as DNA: TGTGCCAGCTCACCACTGGGACTAGCGGGAGCGGGTGAGCAGTTCTTC.

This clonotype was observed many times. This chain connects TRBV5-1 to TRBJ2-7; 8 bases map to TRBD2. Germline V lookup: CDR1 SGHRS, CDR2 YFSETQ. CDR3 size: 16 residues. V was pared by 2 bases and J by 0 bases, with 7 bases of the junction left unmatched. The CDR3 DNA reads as TGCGCCAGCAGCTTAACTAGCGGAAAAAGCTCCTACGAGCAGTACTTC. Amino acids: CASSLTSGKSSYEQYF.

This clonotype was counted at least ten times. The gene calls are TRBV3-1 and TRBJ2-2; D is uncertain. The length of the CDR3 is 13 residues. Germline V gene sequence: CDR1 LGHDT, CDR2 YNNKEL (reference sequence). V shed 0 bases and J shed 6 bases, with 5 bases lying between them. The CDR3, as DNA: TGTGCCAGCAGCCAAGAAGTGGCCGGGGAGCTGTTTTTT. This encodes CASSQEVAGELFF.

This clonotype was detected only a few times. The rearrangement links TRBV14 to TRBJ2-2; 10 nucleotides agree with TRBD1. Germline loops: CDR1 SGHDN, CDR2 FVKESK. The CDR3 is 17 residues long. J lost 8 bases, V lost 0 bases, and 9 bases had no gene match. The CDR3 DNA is TGTGCCAGCAGCCAAGACTGGAGACAGGGGGCTTCTGGGGAGCTGTTTTTT. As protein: CASSQDWRQGASGELFF. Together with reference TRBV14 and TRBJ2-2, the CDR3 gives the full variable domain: EAGVTQFPSHSVIEKGQTVTLRCDPISGHDNLYWYRRVMGKEIKFLLHFVKESKQDESGMPNNRFLAERTGGTYSTLKVQPAELEDSGVYFCASSQDWRQGASGELFFGEGSRLTVL.

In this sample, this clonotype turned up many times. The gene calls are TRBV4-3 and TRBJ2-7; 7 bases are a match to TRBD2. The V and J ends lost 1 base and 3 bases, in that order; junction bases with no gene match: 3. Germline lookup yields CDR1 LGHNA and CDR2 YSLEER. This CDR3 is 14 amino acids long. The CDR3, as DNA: TGCGCCAGCAGCCAAGGGACTAGAAACTACGAGCAGTACTTC. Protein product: CASSQGTRNYEQYF.

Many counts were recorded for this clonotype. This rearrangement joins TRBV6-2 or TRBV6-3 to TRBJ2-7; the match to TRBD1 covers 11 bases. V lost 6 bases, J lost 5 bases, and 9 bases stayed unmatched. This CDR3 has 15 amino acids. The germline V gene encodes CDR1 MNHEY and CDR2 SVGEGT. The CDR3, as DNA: TGTGCCAGCAGCAGGCCACGGGACAGGGGGGACGAGCAGTACGTC. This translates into CASSRPRDRGDEQYV.

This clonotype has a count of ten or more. In DNA form, the CDR3 reads TGTGCCAGCAGCTTAACTCGTCGGGACAGGTTTGAAGGAAACACCATATATTTT. Its protein product is CASSLTRRDRFEGNTIYF. The chain employs TRBV7-6 and TRBJ1-3; 8 bases fit TRBD1. The CDR3 has 18 residues. Trimming at V came to 2 bases and at J to 4 bases, leaving 13 bases not matched to a gene. CDR1 is SGHVS and CDR2 is FNYEAQ in the germline V gene.

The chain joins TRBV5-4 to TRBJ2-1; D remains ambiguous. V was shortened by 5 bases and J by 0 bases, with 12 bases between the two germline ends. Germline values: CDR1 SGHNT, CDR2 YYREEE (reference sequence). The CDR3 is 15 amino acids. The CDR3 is CASRLGGASYNEQFF. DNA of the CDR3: TGTGCCAGCAGGCTGGGCGGAGCCTCCTACAATGAGCAGTTCTTC.

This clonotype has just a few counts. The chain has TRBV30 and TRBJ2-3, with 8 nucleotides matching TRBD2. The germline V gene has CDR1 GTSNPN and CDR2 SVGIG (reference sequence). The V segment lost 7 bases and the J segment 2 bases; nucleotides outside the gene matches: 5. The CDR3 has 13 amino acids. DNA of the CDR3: TGTGCCTACACGCGGGAGGACACAGATACGCAGTATTTT. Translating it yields CAYTREDTDTQYF.